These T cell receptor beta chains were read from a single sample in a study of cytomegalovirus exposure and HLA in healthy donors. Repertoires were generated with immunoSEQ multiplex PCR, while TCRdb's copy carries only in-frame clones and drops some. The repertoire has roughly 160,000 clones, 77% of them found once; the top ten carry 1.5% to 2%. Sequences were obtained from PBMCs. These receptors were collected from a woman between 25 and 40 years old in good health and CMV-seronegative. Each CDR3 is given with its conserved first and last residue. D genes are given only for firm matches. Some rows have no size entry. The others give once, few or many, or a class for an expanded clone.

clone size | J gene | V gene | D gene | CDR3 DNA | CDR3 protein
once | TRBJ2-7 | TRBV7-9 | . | TGTGCCAGCAGCTTCTCTGTACAGGGCTACGAGCAGTACTTC | CASSFSVQGYEQYF
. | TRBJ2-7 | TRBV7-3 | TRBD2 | TGTGCCAGCAGCTTAGGGGCTAGCGGCTACGAGCAGTACTTC | CASSLGASGYEQYF
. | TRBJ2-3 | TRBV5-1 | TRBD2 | TGCGCCAGCAGCTTAGACGGGGGGTACACAGATACGCAGTATTTT | CASSLDGGYTDTQYF
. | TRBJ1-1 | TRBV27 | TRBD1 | TGTGCCAGCAGTTCTGAGGGACAGGGGGATCAACTGGACACTGAAGCTTTCTTT | CASSSEGQGDQLDTEAFF
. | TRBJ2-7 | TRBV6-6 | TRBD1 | TGTGCCAGCAGGCAGGGACAGGGAAAAACCTACGAGCAGTACTTC | CASRQGQGKTYEQYF
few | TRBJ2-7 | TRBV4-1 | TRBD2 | TGCGCCAGCAGCCATACCCCGGGACTAGCAGCACGCGAGCAGTACTTC | CASSHTPGLAAREQYF
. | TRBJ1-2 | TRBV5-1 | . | TGCGCCAGCAGCTCGGCTGGGAGTGACTATGGCTACACCTTC | CASSSAGSDYGYTF
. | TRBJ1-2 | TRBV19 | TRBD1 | TGTGCCAGTAGTCGACCGGACAGGGATGCTTTCTATGGCTACACCTTC | CASSRPDRDAFYGYTF
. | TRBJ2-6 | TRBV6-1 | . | TGTGCCAGCAGTGCGCGGGGCTTCTCTGGGGCCAACGTCCTGACTTTC | CASSARGFSGANVLTF
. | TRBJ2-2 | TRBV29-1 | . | TGCAGCGTTGCCAGGGCAATCGGGGAGCTGTTTTTT | CSVARAIGELFF
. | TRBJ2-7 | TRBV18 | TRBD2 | TGTGCCAGCTCACTCAACGCGGGGGGGGCCTACGAGCAGTACTTC | CASSLNAGGAYEQYF
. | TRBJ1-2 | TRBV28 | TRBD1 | TGTGCCAGCAGCCCCAACACTCAGGGGGTAGGTGGCTACACCTTC | CASSPNTQGVGGYTF
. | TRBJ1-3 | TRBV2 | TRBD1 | TGTGCCAGCTCCCTGGGACAGACAAACACCATATATTTT | CASSLGQTNTIYF
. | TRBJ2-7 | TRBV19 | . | TGTGCCAGTAGTTCGACAGCCATCTACGAGCAGTACTTC | CASSSTAIYEQYF
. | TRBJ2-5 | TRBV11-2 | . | TGTGCCAGCAGCTTTACGGCTAGCGTAGAGACCCAGTACTTC | CASSFTASVETQYF
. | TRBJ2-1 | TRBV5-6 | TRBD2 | TGTGCCAGCAGCTCGGGGGGCGTACTAGCGGGAGACGATGAGCAGTTCTTC | CASSSGGVLAGDDEQFF
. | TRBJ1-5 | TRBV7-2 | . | TGTGCCAGCAGCTTAGAGTCGGGGGATGGGGCCCAGCATTTT | CASSLESGDGAQHF
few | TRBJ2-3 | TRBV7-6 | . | TGTGCCAGCAGCTCTCCAGGGGACCGCACAGATACGCAGTATTTT | CASSSPGDRTDTQYF
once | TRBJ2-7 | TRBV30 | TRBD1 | TGTGCCTGGAGTTCGACAGGGGGCGAGCAGTACTTC | CAWSSTGGEQYF
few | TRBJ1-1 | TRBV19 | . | TGTGCCAGTAAACTGGAGGGGACTGAAGCTTTCTTT | CASKLEGTEAFF
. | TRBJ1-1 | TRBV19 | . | TGTGCCAGTAGTGTGGGGGGGACTGAAGCTTTCTTT | CASSVGGTEAFF
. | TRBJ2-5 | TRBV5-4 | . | TGTGCCAGCAGCAGCCACAGGGTTCAGTGGGGGGGGACCCAGTACTTC | CASSSHRVQWGGTQYF
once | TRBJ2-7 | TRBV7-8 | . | TGTGCCAGCAGTGGGACAAGGAGACACGAGCAGTACTTC | CASSGTRRHEQYF
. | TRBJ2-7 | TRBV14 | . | TGTGCCAGCAGCCACTCGGGGGACTACGAGCAGTACTTC | CASSHSGDYEQYF
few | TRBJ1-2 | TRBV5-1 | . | TGCGCCAGCAGCTTGTATCCCCTGCAGGGTAGTGGCTACACCTTC | CASSLYPLQGSGYTF
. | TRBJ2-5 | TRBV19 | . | TGTGCCAGTAGTATTCGAGGACAGGAGACCCAGTACTTC | CASSIRGQETQYF
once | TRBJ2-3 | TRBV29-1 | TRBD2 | TGCAGCGTTGAGGGACTAGCGTCCCGCACAGATACGCAGTATTTT | CSVEGLASRTDTQYF
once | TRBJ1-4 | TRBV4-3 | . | TGCGCCAGCAGCGAAGGTCAGAATGGCAGGGCCGTCGAAAAACTGTTTTTT | CASSEGQNGRAVEKLFF
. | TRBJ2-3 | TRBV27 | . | TGTGCCAGCAGTCTTAACTGGGGGCGCGTGAATACGCAGTATTTT | CASSLNWGRVNTQYF
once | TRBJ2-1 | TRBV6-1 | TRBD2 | TGTGCCAGCAGTGAAGTCCCACGGGGGGGCTCCTACAATGAGCAGTTCTTC | CASSEVPRGGSYNEQFF
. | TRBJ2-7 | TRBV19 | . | TGTGCCAGTAGTGGGCCCGGATGGGACGAGCAGTACTTC | CASSGPGWDEQYF
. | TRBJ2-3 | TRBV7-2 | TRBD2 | TGTGCCAGCAGCAAGAAACTAGCGGGGGACGGGGATACGCAGTATTTT | CASSKKLAGDGDTQYF
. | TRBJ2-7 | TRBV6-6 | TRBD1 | TGTGCCAGCAGTTACTCGGGGACAGGGCCCCCCGAGCAGTACTTC | CASSYSGTGPPEQYF
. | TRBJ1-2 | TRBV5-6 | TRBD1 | TGTGCCAGCAGCTGGGACAGATTAAACTATGGCTACACCTTC | CASSWDRLNYGYTF
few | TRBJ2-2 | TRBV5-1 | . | TGCGCCAGCAGCTTACCCCAGTCGGGGGTCACCGGGGAGCTGTTTTTT | CASSLPQSGVTGELFF
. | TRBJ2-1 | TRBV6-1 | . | TGTGCCAGAACAGGGTCCCCATACAATGAGCAGTTCTTC | CARTGSPYNEQFF
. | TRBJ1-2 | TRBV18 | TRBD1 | TGTGCCAGCTCACCGACCCCCGGACAGGGGACTTATGGCTACACCTTC | CASSPTPGQGTYGYTF
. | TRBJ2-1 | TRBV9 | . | TGTGCCAGCACCGGCCGGACCGGGGTAGAGCAGTTCTTC | CASTGRTGVEQFF
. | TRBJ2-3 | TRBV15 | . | TGTGCCACCAGCACCCACACAGATACGCAGTATTTT | CATSTHTDTQYF
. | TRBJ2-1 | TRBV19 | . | TGTGCCAGTAGCATAGGCGGGGACCCCTACAATGAGCAGTTCTTC | CASSIGGDPYNEQFF
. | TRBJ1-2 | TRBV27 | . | TGTGCCAGCAGTGCGGGGGGGAGAGCTTTCTATGGCTACACCTTC | CASSAGGRAFYGYTF
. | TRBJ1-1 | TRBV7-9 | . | TGTGCCAGCAGCCAGTGGGCGGGGATGAACACTGAAGCTTTCTTT | CASSQWAGMNTEAFF
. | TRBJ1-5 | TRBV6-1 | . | TGTGCCAGCAGTGGGTACCCGGGAGGTACCTCACAGGCCCAGCATTTT | CASSGYPGGTSQAQHF
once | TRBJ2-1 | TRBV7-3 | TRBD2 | TGTGCCAGCAGCCTGAATTGGCGCGGGAGGGGGTCCTACAATGAGCAGTTCTTC | CASSLNWRGRGSYNEQFF
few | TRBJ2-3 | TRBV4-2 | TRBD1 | TGTGCCAGCAGCCATCGACAGGGGGGCACAGATACGCAGTATTTT | CASSHRQGGTDTQYF
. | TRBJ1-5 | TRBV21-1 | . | TGTGCCAGCAGCAAAGGGACAGGGTCCAATCAGCCCCAGCATTTT | CASSKGTGSNQPQHF
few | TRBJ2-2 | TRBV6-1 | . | TGTGCCACCTCGGGGGTCCTGAAGGTCGCCGGGGAGCTGTTTTTT | CATSGVLKVAGELFF
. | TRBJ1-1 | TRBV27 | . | TGTGCCAGCAGTTTCTGGGGCAGGAACACTGAAGCTTTCTTT | CASSFWGRNTEAFF
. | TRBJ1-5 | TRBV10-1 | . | TGCGCCAGCAGAGACCCGGCCCGGGTGGCCATAGACAATCAGCCCCAGCATTTT | CASRDPARVAIDNQPQHF
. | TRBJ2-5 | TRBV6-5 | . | TGTGCCAGCAGCACCCAGCAAGAGACCCAGTACTTC | CASSTQQETQYF
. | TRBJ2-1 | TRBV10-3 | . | TGTGCCATCAGGGCCGGACTAAAGTCCCCTGGGGAGCAGTTCTTC | CAIRAGLKSPGEQFF
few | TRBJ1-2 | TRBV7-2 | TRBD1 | TGTGCCAGCAGCTACCGAGGACAGGGGGGTGGCTACACCTTC | CASSYRGQGGGYTF
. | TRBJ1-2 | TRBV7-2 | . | TGTGCCAGCAGCGTCGGGGCAGGGGCGGCCTATGGCTACACCTTC | CASSVGAGAAYGYTF
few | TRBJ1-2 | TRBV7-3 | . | TGTGCCAGCAGCTTACAGGGTTATGGCTACACCTTC | CASSLQGYGYTF
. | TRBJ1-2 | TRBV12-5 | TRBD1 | TGTGCTAGTGGTTTGGAGGGCGACAGGGGGTCCTACTATGGCTACACCTTC | CASGLEGDRGSYYGYTF